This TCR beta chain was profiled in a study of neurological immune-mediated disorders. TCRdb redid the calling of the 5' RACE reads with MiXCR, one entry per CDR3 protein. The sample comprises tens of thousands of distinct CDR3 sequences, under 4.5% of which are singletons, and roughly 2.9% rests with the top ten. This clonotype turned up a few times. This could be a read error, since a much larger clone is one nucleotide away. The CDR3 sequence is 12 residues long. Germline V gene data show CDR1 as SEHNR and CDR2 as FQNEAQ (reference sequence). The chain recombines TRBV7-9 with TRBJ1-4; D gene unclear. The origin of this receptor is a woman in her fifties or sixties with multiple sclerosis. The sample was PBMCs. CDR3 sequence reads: CDSSLDGEKLFF. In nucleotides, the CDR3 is TGTGACAGCAGCTTAGATGGGGAAAAACTGTTTTTT. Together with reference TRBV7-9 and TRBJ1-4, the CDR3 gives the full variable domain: DTGVSQNPRHKITKRGQNVTFRCDPISEHNRLYWYRQTLGQGPEFLTYFQNEAQLEKSRLLSDRFSAERPKGSFSTLEIQRTEQGDSAMYLCDSSLDGEKLFFGSGTQLSVL.